One sample yielded the 3 T cell receptor beta chains listed below, sequenced in a study of T cell clonotyping in hematopoietic cell transplantation. Sequencing was performed with immunoSEQ multiplex PCR; in TCRdb, only in-frame clones are kept and a portion is missing. The sample has about 76,000 clones; less than 96% are singletons. Time point in this sample: recipient sample about 28 days before transplant, after cytoreduction. The sample was peripheral blood mononuclear cells, taken before stem cell transplant. These receptors came from a woman aged 50 to 65 with acute myeloid leukemia. Some clones in this sample may be carry-over from other donors' samples.

V usage is TRBV11-2 and J usage is TRBJ2-3; TRBD2 aligns across 10 bases. Germline-derived CDR1 and CDR2 are SGHAT and FQNNGV. The V and J ends lost 4 bases and 11 bases, in that order; junction bases with no gene match: 9. The CDR3 has 14 residues. The CDR3 bases are TGTGCCAGCAGCTCAGGGACTAGCGACTGGAGGCAGTATTTT. Its translation: CASSSGTSDWRQYF.

V and J are TRBV10-2 and TRBJ2-5; 10 bases are shared with TRBD1. The germline V gene encodes CDR1 WSHSY and CDR2 SAAADI. V shed 11 bases and J 2 bases; nucleotides not matched to a gene: 8. The CDR3 is made up of 14 amino acids. The CDR3: CASWDRGYQETQYF. CDR3 nucleotide sequence: TGCGCCTCCTGGGACAGGGGATATCAAGAGACCCAGTACTTC.

The DNA for the CDR3 is TGTGCCTGGAGTGTACCTACCACGGAAGAGACCCAGTACTTC. Its translation is CAWSVPTTEETQYF. This chain uses TRBV30 with TRBJ2-5; D gene uncertain. The CDR3 spans 14 residues. Germline CDR1 and CDR2: GTSNPN and SVGIG (reference sequence). The ends were cut back, 0 bases at V and 3 bases at J, with 11 bases in the middle.